One sample yielded the 15 T cell receptor beta chains listed below, sequenced in a study of response to subunit inactivated influenza vaccine. Each CDR3 protein is one row after TCRdb ran MiXCR on the RT-PCR reads. This repertoire shows 500,000 or so distinct CDR3 sequences, 10% to 11% found once; its top ten account for 9.5% to 15%. The sequencing used PBMCs from blood, collected about 40 days after vaccination. These receptors were taken from a man aged 50 to 59 who received an inactivated influenza vaccine.

The sample holds a few counts of this clonotype. The rearrangement links TRBV6-1 to TRBJ1-2, with D possibly matching TRBD1 (5 bases). V dropped 1 base and J dropped 0 bases, with 15 bases sitting between them. The CDR3 runs 17 residues. CDR1 MNHNS and CDR2 SASEGT come from the germline V gene. The CDR3 region is CASSEGPLGRSNYGYTF. The CDR3 bases are TGTGCCAGCAGTGAAGGGCCCCTGGGACGGTCTAACTATGGCTACACCTTC.

This clonotype has ten or more counts. The chain has TRBV5-1 and TRBJ1-1; D uncertain. Germline V gene data show CDR1 as SGHRS and CDR2 as YFSETQ. Trimming cost V 4 bases and J 1 base, with 17 bases left between them. The CDR3 covers 16 residues. CDR3 bases: TGCGCCAGCAGCCCTAGGGATTCGACGGGGAACACTGAAGCTTTCTTT. The encoded protein is CASSPRDSTGNTEAFF.

The rearrangement joins TRBV6-1 to TRBJ2-7; TRBD1 is a possible D gene (6 bases). This CDR3 comprises 16 residues. V was cut by 3 bases and J by 7 bases, with 22 bases left in between. Per the germline V gene, CDR1 is MNHNS and CDR2 is SASEGT. CDR3 coding DNA: TGTGCCAGCAGTGAGCACAGATTTAGGGGGTGGACGGAGCAGTACTTC. Protein sequence: CASSEHRFRGWTEQYF.

In this sample, this clonotype turned up a few times. The rearrangement joins TRBV9 to TRBJ2-7, with 8 bases matching TRBD1. Looked up from germline, CDR1 is SGDLS and CDR2 is YYNGEE. V was clipped by 2 bases and J by 3 bases; unmatched bases: 7. This CDR3 spans 15 amino acids. CDR3 nucleotides: TGTGCCAGCAGCGTCGACCCTACAGGGGGCTACGAGCAGTACTTC. Amino acids: CASSVDPTGGYEQYF.

This clonotype has only a few counts. The chain joins TRBV12-3 or TRBV12-4 to TRBJ1-2; no clear D. The CDR3 covers 13 residues. Trimming took 6 bases from V and 4 from J, leaving 12 bases between them. The CDR3 sequence is CASRFLAGYGYTF. The CDR3, as DNA: TGTGCCAGCAGGTTTTTAGCCGGCTATGGCTACACCTTC.

The V call is TRBV27, the J call TRBJ2-7; the D is unclear. V gave up 9 bases and J gave up 1 base, with 7 bases separating them. Germline V lookup: CDR1 MNHEY, CDR2 SMNVEV (reference sequence). The CDR3 contains 11 residues. CDR3 DNA: TGTGCCAGTAAGATTTCCTACGAGCAGTACTTC. Its translation: CASKISYEQYF.

The J gene is TRBJ1-5, the V gene TRBV6-6, with no clear D. V lost 7 bases and J lost 0, with 7 bases in between. The length of the CDR3 is 13 residues. CDR1 is MNHNY and CDR2 is SVGAGI in the germline V gene (reference sequence). For the CDR3, the DNA is TGTGCCAGCACTTCCTATAGCAATCAGCCCCAGCATTTT. Its protein is CASTSYSNQPQHF.

This chain's CDR3 is CASSRGRAGLSKALPYEQYF. The DNA of the CDR3 is TGTGCCAGCAGTCGAGGTCGAGCGGGACTATCGAAAGCACTGCCCTACGAGCAGTACTTC. This chain connects TRBV12-3 or TRBV12-4 to TRBJ2-7, with 7 positions matching TRBD2. Germline trimming cut 5 bases from V and 2 bases from J; bases unmatched to any gene: 24. CDR3 size: 20 residues.

The V and J genes are TRBV5-1 and TRBJ2-5; weak D call: TRBD2 (5 bases). The germline V gene has CDR1 SGHRS and CDR2 YFSETQ. This CDR3 contains 14 residues. Trimming cost V 0 bases and J 5 bases, with 11 bases left between them. CDR3 protein: CASSLAMRGETQYF. The CDR3 coding sequence is TGCGCCAGCAGCTTGGCGATGCGAGGGGAGACCCAGTACTTC. The complete variable domain, with remaining parts taken from reference TRBV5-1 and TRBJ2-5, reads KAGVTQTPRYLIKTRGQQVTLSCSPISGHRSVSWYQQTPGQGLQFLFEYFSETQRNKGNFPGRFSGRQFSNSRSEMNVSTLELGDSALYLCASSLAMRGETQYFGPGTRLLVL.

The rearrangement uses TRBV5-8 and TRBJ2-3; the D gene is possibly TRBD2 (6 bases). CDR1 and CDR2 (germline): SGHTS, YDEGEE. V lost 8 bases and J 2 bases, leaving 18 bases between the germline ends. The CDR3 extends over 15 amino acids. CDR3 sequence reads: CARAEGKISTDTQYF. The DNA for the CDR3 is TGTGCCAGAGCGGAGGGAAAAATATCCACAGATACGCAGTATTTT. Looking up the rest from reference TRBV5-8 and TRBJ2-3 gives the full variable domain: EAGVTQSPTHLIKTRGQQATLRCSPISGHTSVYWYQQALGLGLQFLLWYDEGEERNRGNFPPRFSGRQFPNYSSELNVNALELEDSALYLCARAEGKISTDTQYFGPGTRLTVL.

J is TRBJ2-7 and V is TRBV12-3 or TRBV12-4; 7 bases are a match to TRBD2. This CDR3 region has 14 residues. V lost 4 bases and J lost 5; bases outside the gene matches: 8. CDR3 nucleotide sequence: TGTGCCAGCAGTTCCGGACTAGTCGGTGACGAGCAGTACTTC. Protein: CASSSGLVGDEQYF.

V is TRBV7-3 and J is TRBJ2-1, with 10 bases fitting TRBD2. From germline, CDR1 is SGHTA and CDR2 FQGTGA. J was trimmed by 7 bases and V by 4 bases; bases with no gene match: 10. The CDR3 totals 16 residues. CDR3 DNA: TGTGCCAGCAGCTCGTTAGCGGGAGGTGGGTGGAATGAGCAGTTCTTC. This sequence encodes CASSSLAGGGWNEQFF.

This clonotype was counted only a few times. This sequence joins TRBV9 and TRBJ2-7; D possibly matches TRBD1 or TRBD2 (6 bases each). This CDR3 is 18 amino acids long. Germline CDR1 reads SGDLS; CDR2 reads YYNGEE. The ends were cut back, 3 bases at V and 4 bases at J, with 26 bases in the middle. CDR3 sequence: CASSEDQLGGGVGYEQYF. The CDR3 nucleotides read TGTGCCAGCAGCGAAGACCAGCTTGGAGGGGGAGTAGGATACGAGCAGTACTTC.

This clonotype was seen a handful of times. As DNA, the CDR3 is TGTGCCAGCCACAACGGGGAGGAGCAGTACTTC. It is translated as CASHNGEEQYF. The V and J genes are TRBV11-2 and TRBJ2-7; D is perhaps TRBD2 (5 bases). This CDR3 has 11 amino acids. The germline CDR1 and CDR2 sequences are SGHAT and FQNNGV. V shed 8 bases and J shed 7 bases, with 12 bases lying between them.

This clonotype was seen a few times. The V call is TRBV12-5, the J call TRBJ2-1; maybe TRBD1 (7 bases). Between the trimmed V and J ends, which lost 5 bases and 4 bases, there was a span of 15 bases. Germline lookup yields CDR1 LGHNT and CDR2 FRNRAP. There are 15 residues in the CDR3. The CDR3, as DNA: TGTGCTAGTGGTCTCTCAGGGGGGAAATACAATGAGCAGTTCTTC. Protein product: CASGLSGGKYNEQFF.